The 8 T cell receptor beta chains below were found in one sample sequenced in a study of identical twins. TCRdb re-analysed the 5' RACE reads in MiXCR, keeping a single row per CDR3 protein. The table includes 120,000 to 150,000 distinct CDR3 sequences, around 3.6% detected once. Sequences were obtained from memory T cells sorted from blood. The origin of the receptors is a man aged 18 to 29 in good health.

This clonotype was seen many times. J is TRBJ2-1 and V is TRBV11-1; no clear D. V lost 1 base to trimming and J lost 5 bases, with 21 bases between them. Germline CDR1 reads SGHAT; CDR2 reads FQDESV (reference sequence). The CDR3 loop spans 18 amino acids. The CDR3 reads CASSLGFSPNGYHNEQFF. The CDR3 DNA sequence: TGTGCCAGCAGCTTAGGTTTCAGTCCTAACGGCTACCACAATGAGCAGTTCTTC.

This clonotype has ten or more counts. The chain is built from TRBV7-3 and TRBJ2-2, with D possibly matching TRBD2 (6 bases). The V end was cut by 6 bases, the J end by 2 bases, with 13 bases between. The CDR3 has 15 residues. The germline V gene has CDR1 SGHTA and CDR2 FQGTGA. The CDR3 DNA reads as TGTGCCAGCAGTTTAGGGGCGGGAAACACCGGGGAGCTGTTTTTT. Protein: CASSLGAGNTGELFF.

In this sample, this clonotype turned up many times. This sequence joins TRBV5-6 and TRBJ2-7; the D call may be TRBD1 or TRBD2 (5 bases each). CDR3 length: 12 amino acids. The ends were cut back, 2 bases at V and 6 bases at J, with 9 bases in the middle. The germline gives CDR1 SGHDT, CDR2 YYEEEE. The CDR3 here is CASSFPGAEQYF. The DNA for the CDR3 is TGTGCCAGCAGCTTTCCCGGGGCCGAGCAGTACTTC.

This clonotype has more than one count but fewer than ten. V and J are TRBV19 and TRBJ1-5; D ambiguous. The germline V and J ends were trimmed by 3 bases and 5 bases, with 5 bases remaining between them. The CDR3 length is 12 residues. Germline assignment: CDR1 LNHDA and CDR2 SQIVND (reference sequence). CDR3 nucleotide sequence: TGTGCCAGTAGTATCTCCGATCAGCCCCAGCATTTT. This encodes CASSISDQPQHF.

In its sample, this clonotype was seen a few times. The genes are TRBV30 and TRBJ2-4, with a possible D match to TRBD1 (5 bases). The CDR3 runs to 15 residues. Trimming cost V 3 bases and J 8 bases, with 20 bases left between them. Looked up from germline, CDR1 is GTSNPN and CDR2 is SVGIG (reference sequence). The CDR3 sequence: CAWRDTWGVQDIQYF. As DNA, the CDR3 is TGTGCCTGGAGAGACACATGGGGCGTTCAGGACATTCAGTACTTC.

This clonotype occurred many times. The chain recombines TRBV27 with TRBJ2-3; maybe TRBD2 (5 bases). V was cut by 5 bases and J by 5 bases, with 26 bases left in between. CDR1 and CDR2 (germline): MNHEY, SMNVEV (reference sequence). The CDR3 is made up of 18 amino acids. The CDR3 spells CASSPPRVAYILIDTQYF. The CDR3 coding sequence is TGTGCCAGCAGTCCTCCGAGGGTGGCGTACATCTTAATAGATACGCAGTATTTT.

This clonotype was counted ten times or more. The CDR3 DNA reads TGTGCCAGCAGTTTAATGGGGGAGACCCAGTACTTC. Its translation is CASSLMGETQYF. This sequence joins TRBV12-3 or TRBV12-4 and TRBJ2-5, with no clear D. This CDR3 contains 12 residues. Trimming removed 2 bases at V and 5 bases at J, with 6 bases between.

This clonotype occurred a few times. The chain couples TRBV5-1 to TRBJ1-2; TRBD1 is a possible D gene (6 bases). Germline values: CDR1 SGHRS, CDR2 YFSETQ. The V end was cut by 4 bases, the J end by 1 base, with 23 bases between. The CDR3 runs to 18 residues. The DNA of the CDR3 is TGCGCCAGCAGCCAACCCAGGGGCACAGGGAAGAATAACTATGGCTACACCTTC. This encodes CASSQPRGTGKNNYGYTF.